This record concerns one T cell receptor beta chain sequence. Its antigen is unknown. The sample belongs to a study of a mutant IDH1 vaccine in newly diagnosed glioma. Stated time point: week 35, safety follow-up. Vaccine doses each comprised 300 ug of mutant IDH1 20-mer peptide, with topical imiquimod. Some clones are missing from TCRdb's copy, which holds only in-frame ones; the method was immunoSEQ multiplex PCR. The sample lists under 35,000 clones, roughly 76% occurring once. Germline CDR1 reads SNHLY; CDR2 reads FYNNEI. The V end lost 5 bases, the J end lost 1 base, and 19 bases lay between the germline ends. CDR3 length equals 17 residues.

The sample was PBMCs, taken from a glioma patient whose treatment included an IDH1 peptide vaccine. This chain joins TRBV2 and TRBJ2-3, with D tentatively TRBD2 (5 bases). The sequence came from a man between 50 and 59 years old with glioma. CDR3 bases: TGTGCCAGCAGTTTAGCAGGCGGGTCCCTAGGCACAGATACGCAGTATTTT. Residues: CASSLAGGSLGTDTQYF.